This entry lists 2 T cell receptor beta chains sequenced from one sample in a study of T cells in women clearing cervical HPV infection. Assay: immunoSEQ multiplex PCR; the TCRdb copy retains only in-frame clones and omits some. The table gives about 39,000 clones; the top ten clones make up 4.8% of it. The material sequenced was blood buffy coat. All receptors derive from a woman between 18 and 69 years old with a cervical HPV16 infection that either progressed to CIN3+ or cleared (not recorded which).

As concerns this clone: The read halts 3 residues ahead of the CDR3 end, with the missing end drawn from the germline J gene. The rearrangement joins TRBV20-1 to TRBJ1-2; possibly TRBD1 for D (6 bases). Trimming pared 5 bases from V and 2 bases from J, leaving 18 bases between. Germline assignment: CDR1 DFQATT and CDR2 SNEGSKA (reference sequence). The CDR3 runs to 15 residues. The CDR3: CSAPQGAWDNYGYTF. Incomplete CDR3 DNA: TGCAGTGCTCCACAGGGAGCGTGGGACAACTATGGC.

Regarding this clone: Read sequence stops 3 residues before the CDR3 end, and the germline J gene provides the missing end. The chain has TRBV5-6 and TRBJ2-7, with 8 bases fitting TRBD1. The CDR3 loop spans 15 amino acids. Per germline, CDR1 SGHDT and CDR2 YYEEEE. V was pared by 4 bases and J by 0 bases, with 6 bases of the junction left unmatched. The CDR3 reads CASSQGQVHSYEQYF. CDR3 DNA, as far as it was read: TGTGCCAGCAGCCAGGGACAGGTTCACTCCTACGAG. The whole variable domain, remainder taken from reference TRBV5-6 and TRBJ2-7, is DAGVTQSPTHLIKTRGQQVTLRCSPKSGHDTVSWYQQALGQGPQFIFQYYEEEERQRGNFPDRFSGHQFPNYSSELNVNALLLGDSALYLCASSQGQVHSYEQYFGPGTRLTVT.